These 5 T cell receptor beta chains were sequenced from one sample in a study of tumor and adjacent non-tumor tissue in lung cancer. RNA was extracted from bulk tissue without any cell sorting. TCRbeta libraries were built with three rounds of nested PCR, modified from ARM-PCR. Each CDR3 protein is one row after TCRdb ran MiXCR on the multiplex PCR reads. The sample comprises more than 95,000 distinct CDR3 sequences, 66% of which are singletons, and about 13% rests with the top ten. Sequencing was carried out using lung tumor tissue. All receptors derive from a man aged 30-40 years with non-small cell lung cancer.

This clonotype was counted many times. The chain combines TRBV20-1 with TRBJ1-2; no definite D call. This CDR3 comprises 10 residues. Germline CDR1 DFQATT, CDR2 SNEGSKA (reference sequence). V dropped 3 bases and J dropped 8 bases, with 7 bases sitting between them. The CDR3 bases are TGCAGTGCTAGGGTAGAAGGCTACACCTTC. Translation gives CSARVEGYTF.

This clonotype has only a few counts. This may stem from a read error, because a much larger clone lies one nucleotide away. This chain connects TRBV12-3 or TRBV12-4 to TRBJ1-2; 7 bases fit TRBD1. Losses at the gene ends were 7 bases for V and 12 bases for J; bases not matched to a gene: 8. This CDR3 region has 11 residues. This chain's CDR3 is CASNLGTAHTF. CDR3 sequence (DNA): TGTGCCAGCAACCTTGGGACAGCCCACACCTTC.

V is TRBV11-3 and J is TRBJ2-3; no clear D gene. The CDR3 is made up of 13 amino acids. The germline V gene encodes CDR1 SGHNT and CDR2 YENEEA. Trimming stripped 7 bases from V and 2 bases from J, with 10 bases between. The CDR3 region has the DNA TGTGCCAGCACCTCAGAATACACAGATACGCAGTATTTT. Translated: CASTSEYTDTQYF.

This clonotype was picked up one time. Without the conserved terminal phenylalanine or tryptophan, this CDR3 likely stems from a read error. The rearrangement joins TRBV10-3 to TRBJ1-1; 7 nucleotides match TRBD1. The length of the CDR3 is 14 residues. V shed 4 bases and J 3 bases; nucleotides not matched to a gene: 5. The germline V gene has CDR1 ENHRY and CDR2 SYGVKD. As DNA, the CDR3 is TGTGCCATCAGTGCGACAGGGATGGACACTGAAGCTTTCTCT. Protein: CAISATGMDTEAFS.

This clonotype is labeled as medium-sized. The V gene is TRBV11-2, the J gene TRBJ2-1; weak D call: TRBD2 (6 bases). CDR1 is SGHAT and CDR2 is FQNNGV in the germline V gene. CDR3 length: 13 amino acids. V was pared by 0 bases and J by 8 bases, with 8 bases between. Here the CDR3 DNA reads TGTGCCAGCAGCTTAGACAGGGAGGATGAGCAGTTCTTC. Translated, it gives CASSLDREDEQFF.